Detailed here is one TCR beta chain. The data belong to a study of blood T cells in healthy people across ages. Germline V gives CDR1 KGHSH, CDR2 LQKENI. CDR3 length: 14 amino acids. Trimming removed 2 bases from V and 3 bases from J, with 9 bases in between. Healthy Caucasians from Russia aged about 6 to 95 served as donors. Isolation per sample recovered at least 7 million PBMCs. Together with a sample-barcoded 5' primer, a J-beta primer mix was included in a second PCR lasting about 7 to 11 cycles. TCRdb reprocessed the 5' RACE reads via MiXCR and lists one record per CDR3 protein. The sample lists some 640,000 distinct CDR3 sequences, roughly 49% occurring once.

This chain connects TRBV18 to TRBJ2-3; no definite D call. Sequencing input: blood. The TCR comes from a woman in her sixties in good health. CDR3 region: CASSPVGQTDTQYF. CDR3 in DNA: TGTGCCAGCTCACCAGTGGGCCAGACAGATACGCAGTATTTT.